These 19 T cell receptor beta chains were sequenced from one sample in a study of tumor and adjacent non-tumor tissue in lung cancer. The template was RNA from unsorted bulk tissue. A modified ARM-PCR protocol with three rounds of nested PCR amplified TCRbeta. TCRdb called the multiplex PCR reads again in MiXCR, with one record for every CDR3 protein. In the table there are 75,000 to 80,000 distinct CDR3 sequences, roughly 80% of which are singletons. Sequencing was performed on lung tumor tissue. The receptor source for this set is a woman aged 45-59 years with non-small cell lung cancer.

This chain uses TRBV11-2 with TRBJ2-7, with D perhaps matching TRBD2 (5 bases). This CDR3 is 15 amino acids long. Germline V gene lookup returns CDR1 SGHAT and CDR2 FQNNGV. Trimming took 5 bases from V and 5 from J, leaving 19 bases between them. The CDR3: CASSPWASYSNEQYF. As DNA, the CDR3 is TGTGCCAGCAGCCCTTGGGCTAGCTATTCCAACGAGCAGTACTTC.

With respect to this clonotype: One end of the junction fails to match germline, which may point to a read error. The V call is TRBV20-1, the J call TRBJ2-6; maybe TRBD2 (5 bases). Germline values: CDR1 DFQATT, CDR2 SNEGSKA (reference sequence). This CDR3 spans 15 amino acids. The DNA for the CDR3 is TGCTGTGCTAGAGATCGAGGGTCAGGGGCCAACGTCCTGACTTTC. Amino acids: CCARDRGSGANVLTF.

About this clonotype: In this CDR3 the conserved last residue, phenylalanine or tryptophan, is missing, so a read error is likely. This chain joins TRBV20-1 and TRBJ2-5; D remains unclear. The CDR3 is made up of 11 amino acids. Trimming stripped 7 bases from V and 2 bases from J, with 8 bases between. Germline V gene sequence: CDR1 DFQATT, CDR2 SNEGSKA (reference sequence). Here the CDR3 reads CSVGEQETQYL. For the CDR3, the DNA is TGCAGTGTAGGAGAACAAGAGACCCAGTACTTA.

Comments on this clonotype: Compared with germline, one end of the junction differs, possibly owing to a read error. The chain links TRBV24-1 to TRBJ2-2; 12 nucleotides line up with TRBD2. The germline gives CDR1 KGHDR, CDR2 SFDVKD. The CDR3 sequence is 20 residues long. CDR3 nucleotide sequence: TGTGCCACTAGTGATCCCGCCAACCGACTAGCGGGAGAGTTCACAGGGGAGCTGTTTTTT. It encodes CATSDPANRLAGEFTGELFF.

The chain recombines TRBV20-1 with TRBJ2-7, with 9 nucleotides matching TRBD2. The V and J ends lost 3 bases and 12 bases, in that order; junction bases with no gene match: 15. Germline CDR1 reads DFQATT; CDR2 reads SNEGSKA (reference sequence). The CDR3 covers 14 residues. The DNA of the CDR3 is TGCAGTGCTAGTCCTTCTAGCGGGACTTACGACCGGTACTTC. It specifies CSASPSSGTYDRYF.

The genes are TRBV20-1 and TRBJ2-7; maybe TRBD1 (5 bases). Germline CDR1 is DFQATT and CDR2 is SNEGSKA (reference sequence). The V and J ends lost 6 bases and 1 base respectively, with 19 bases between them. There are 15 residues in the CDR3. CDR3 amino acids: CSAESEGDWSYEQYF. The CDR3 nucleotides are TGCAGTGCAGAAAGTGAAGGGGATTGGTCCTACGAGCAGTACTTC.

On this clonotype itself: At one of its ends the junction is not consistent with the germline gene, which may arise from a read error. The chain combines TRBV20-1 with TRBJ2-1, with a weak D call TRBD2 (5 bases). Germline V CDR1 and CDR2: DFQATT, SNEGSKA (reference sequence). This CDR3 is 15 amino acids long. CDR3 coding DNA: TGCAATGCTCCCATTGGAGGACCCTTATACAATGAGCAGTTCTTC. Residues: CNAPIGGPLYNEQFF.

CDR3: CASSSRSDGYQPQHF. The CDR3, as DNA: TGCGCCAGCAGCTCCAGGAGCGATGGATATCAGCCCCAGCATTTT. The chain recombines TRBV4-3 with TRBJ1-5; no clear D. Germline assignment: CDR1 LGHNA and CDR2 YSLEER. The CDR3 runs 15 residues. The V and J ends lost 5 bases and 5 bases respectively, with 16 bases between them.

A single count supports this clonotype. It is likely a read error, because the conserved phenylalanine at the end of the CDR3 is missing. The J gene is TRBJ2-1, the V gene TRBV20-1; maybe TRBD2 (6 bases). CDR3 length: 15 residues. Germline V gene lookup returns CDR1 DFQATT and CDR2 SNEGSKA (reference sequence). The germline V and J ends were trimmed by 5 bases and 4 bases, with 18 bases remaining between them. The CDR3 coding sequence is TGCAGTGCTGGAGGGACCGAAACGGCATACAATGAGCAGTTCATC. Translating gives CSAGGTETAYNEQFI.

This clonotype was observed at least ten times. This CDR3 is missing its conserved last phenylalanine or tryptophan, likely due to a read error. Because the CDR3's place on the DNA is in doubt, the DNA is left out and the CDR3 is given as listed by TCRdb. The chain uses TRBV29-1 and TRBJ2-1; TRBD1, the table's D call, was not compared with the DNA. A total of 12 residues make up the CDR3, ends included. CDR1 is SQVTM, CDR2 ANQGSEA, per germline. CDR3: CSVEEPHPTGIL.

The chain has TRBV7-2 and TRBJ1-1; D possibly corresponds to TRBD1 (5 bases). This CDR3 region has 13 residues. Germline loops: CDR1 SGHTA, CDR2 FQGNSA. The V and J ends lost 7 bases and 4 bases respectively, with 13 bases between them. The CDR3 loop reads CASTPGGATEAFF. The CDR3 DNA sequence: TGTGCCAGCACACCGGGAGGGGCCACTGAAGCTTTCTTT.

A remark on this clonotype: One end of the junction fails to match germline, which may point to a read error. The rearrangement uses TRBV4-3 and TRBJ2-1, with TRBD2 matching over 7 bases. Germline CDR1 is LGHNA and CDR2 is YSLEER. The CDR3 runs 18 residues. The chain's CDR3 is CASTQGAASGVSYNEQFF. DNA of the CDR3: TGCGCCAGCACCCAAGGTGCGGCTAGCGGCGTCTCCTACAATGAGCAGTTCTTC.

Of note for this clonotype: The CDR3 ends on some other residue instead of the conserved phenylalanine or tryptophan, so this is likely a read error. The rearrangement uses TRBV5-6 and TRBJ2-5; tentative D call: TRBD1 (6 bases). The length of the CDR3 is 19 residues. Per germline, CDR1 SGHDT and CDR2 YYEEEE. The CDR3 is CDSSSDKKARDTRQETQYL. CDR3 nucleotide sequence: TGTGACAGCAGCTCGGACAAAAAGGCCCGGGACACCCGCCAAGAGACCCAGTACTTA.

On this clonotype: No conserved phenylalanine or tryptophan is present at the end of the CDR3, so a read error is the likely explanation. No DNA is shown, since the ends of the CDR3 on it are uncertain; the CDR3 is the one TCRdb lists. CDR3 region: CASSYLRTGFAGELVY. The chain is built from TRBV6-5 and TRBJ2-2; the table gives TRBD1 as D, unverified against the DNA. Germline-derived CDR1 and CDR2 are MNHEY and SVGAGI. The CDR3 has 16 amino acids, counting both end residues.

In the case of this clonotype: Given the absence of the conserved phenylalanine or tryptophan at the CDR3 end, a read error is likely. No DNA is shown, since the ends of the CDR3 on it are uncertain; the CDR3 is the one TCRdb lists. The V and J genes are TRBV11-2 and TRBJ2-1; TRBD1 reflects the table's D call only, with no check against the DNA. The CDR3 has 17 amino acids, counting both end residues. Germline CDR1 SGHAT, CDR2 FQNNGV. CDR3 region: CASTPEGGGSSYGEQIL.

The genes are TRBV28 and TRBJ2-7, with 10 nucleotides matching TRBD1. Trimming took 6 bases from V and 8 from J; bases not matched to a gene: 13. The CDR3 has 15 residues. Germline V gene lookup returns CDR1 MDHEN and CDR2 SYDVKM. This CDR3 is CASRPVGQGWTKQYF. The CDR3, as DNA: TGTGCCAGCAGACCTGTGGGACAGGGGTGGACCAAGCAGTACTTC.

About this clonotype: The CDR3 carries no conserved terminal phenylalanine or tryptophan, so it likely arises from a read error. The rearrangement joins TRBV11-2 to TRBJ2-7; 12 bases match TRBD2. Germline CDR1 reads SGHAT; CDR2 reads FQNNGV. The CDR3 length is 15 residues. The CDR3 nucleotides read TGTGCTAGCAGCTTTGGACTAGCGGGATATGACGAACAGTACCTC. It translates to CASSFGLAGYDEQYL.

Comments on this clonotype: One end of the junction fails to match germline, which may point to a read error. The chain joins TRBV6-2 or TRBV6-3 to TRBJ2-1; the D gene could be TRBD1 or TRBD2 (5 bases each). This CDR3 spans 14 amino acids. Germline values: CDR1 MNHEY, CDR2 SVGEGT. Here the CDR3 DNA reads TGTGCCAGCATTCCATCCGGGGACCGCAATAAGCAATTCTTC. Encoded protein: CASIPSGDRNKQFF.

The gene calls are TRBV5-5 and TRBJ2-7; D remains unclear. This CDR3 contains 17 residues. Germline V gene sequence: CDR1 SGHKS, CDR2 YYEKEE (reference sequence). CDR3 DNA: TGTGGTAGCAGCTTGGCACCCGGCGAAGTTGTAACCTACGAGCAGTACTTC. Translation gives CGSSLAPGEVVTYEQYF.